This T cell receptor (beta chain) was found in a study of blood T cells in healthy people across ages. General study results and limits: With donor CMV status unknown, expanded clonotype changes were possibly confounded.

Healthy Caucasians from Russia aged roughly 6 to 100 served as donors. Each donor supplied about 9.6 milliliters of peripheral blood. CDR1 and CDR2 (germline): DFQATT, SNEGSKA (reference sequence). Trimming left V 7 bases short and J 3 bases short, with 12 bases between. CDR3 length equals 12 residues. Note on this clonotype: Its antigen is still unknown.

Primed by a sample-barcoded 5' primer and a J-beta primer mix, a second PCR proceeded for about 6 to 11 cycles. The template-switch adaptor, which had 12 random nucleotides, put a tag on each cDNA molecule. TCRdb used MiXCR to reprocess the 5' RACE reads, holding one entry per CDR3 protein. Of about 1,400,000 distinct CDR3 sequences listed, around 42% are singletons. This receptor was obtained from a woman aged 18-29 years in good health. What was sequenced was blood. This chain joins TRBV20-1 and TRBJ2-5; D possibly corresponds to TRBD1 (5 bases). The CDR3 nucleotides are TGCAGTGATAAGAAGACAGAAGAGACCCAGTACTTC. It yields the protein CSDKKTEETQYF.